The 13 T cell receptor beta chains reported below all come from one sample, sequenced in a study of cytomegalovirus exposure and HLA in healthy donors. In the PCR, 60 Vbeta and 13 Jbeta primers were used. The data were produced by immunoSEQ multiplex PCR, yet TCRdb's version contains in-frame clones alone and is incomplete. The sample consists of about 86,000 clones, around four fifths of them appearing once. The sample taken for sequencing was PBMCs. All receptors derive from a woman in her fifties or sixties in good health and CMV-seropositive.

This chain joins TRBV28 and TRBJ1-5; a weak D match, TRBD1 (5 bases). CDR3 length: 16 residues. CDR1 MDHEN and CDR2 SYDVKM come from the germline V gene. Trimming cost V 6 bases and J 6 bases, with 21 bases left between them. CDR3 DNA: TGTGCCAGCAGCGCCAACGGGGGTAGCAAGAGTCAGCCCCAGCATTTT. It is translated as CASSANGGSKSQPQHF.

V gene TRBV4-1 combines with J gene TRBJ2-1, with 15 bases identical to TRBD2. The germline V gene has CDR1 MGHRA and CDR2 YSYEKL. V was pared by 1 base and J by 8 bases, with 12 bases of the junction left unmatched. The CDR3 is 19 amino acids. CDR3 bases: TGCGCCAGCAGCCAAGGGACACCCGGGACTAGCGGGAGGAGGGATGAGCAGTTCTTC. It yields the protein CASSQGTPGTSGRRDEQFF.

CDR3 coding DNA: TGTGCCAGCAGCCAAGAGGAGGGGGCGCGAGGAGAGACCCAGTACTTC. It translates to CASSQEEGARGETQYF. The chain uses TRBV4-2 and TRBJ2-5, with D maybe TRBD1 (7 bases). CDR1 is LGHNA, CDR2 YNFKEQ, per germline. CDR3 length: 16 amino acids. V lost 0 bases to trimming and J lost 4 bases, with 15 bases between them.

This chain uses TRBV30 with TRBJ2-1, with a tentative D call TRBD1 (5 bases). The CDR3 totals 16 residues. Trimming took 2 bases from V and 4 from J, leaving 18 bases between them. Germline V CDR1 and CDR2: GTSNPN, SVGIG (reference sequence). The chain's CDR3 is CAWSPAGAGPYNEQFF. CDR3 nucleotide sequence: TGTGCCTGGAGTCCCGCTGGGGCAGGGCCATACAATGAGCAGTTCTTC.

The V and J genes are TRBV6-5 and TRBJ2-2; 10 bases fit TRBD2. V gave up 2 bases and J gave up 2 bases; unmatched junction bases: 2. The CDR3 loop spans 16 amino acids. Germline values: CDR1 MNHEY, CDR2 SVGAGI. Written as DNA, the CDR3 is TGTGCCAGCAGTTACCTACTAGCGGGAAACACCGGGGAGCTGTTTTTT. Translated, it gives CASSYLLAGNTGELFF.

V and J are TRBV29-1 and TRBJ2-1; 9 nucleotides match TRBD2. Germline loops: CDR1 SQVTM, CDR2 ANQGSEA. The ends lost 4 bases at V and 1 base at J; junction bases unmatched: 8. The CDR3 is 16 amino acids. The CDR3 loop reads CSVAPASGISYNEQFF. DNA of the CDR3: TGCAGCGTTGCCCCGGCTAGCGGGATTTCCTACAATGAGCAGTTCTTC.

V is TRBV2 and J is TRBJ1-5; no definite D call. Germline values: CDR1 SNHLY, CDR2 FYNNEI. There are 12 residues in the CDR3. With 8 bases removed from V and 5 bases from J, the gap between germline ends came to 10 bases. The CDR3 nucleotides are TGTGCCAGCCGAGGGTTGGATCAGCCCCAGCATTTT. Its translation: CASRGLDQPQHF.

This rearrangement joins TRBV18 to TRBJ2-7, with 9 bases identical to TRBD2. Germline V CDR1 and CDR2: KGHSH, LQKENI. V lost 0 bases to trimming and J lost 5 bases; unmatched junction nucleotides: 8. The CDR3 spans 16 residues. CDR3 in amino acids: CASSPPNVAGVNEQYF. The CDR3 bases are TGTGCCAGCTCACCACCGAATGTAGCGGGAGTGAACGAGCAGTACTTC. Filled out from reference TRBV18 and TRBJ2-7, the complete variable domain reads NAGVMQNPRHLVRRRGQEARLRCSPMKGHSHVYWYRQLPEEGLKFMVYLQKENIIDESGMPKERFSAEFPKEGPSILRIQQVVRGDSAAYFCASSPPNVAGVNEQYFGPGTRLTVT.

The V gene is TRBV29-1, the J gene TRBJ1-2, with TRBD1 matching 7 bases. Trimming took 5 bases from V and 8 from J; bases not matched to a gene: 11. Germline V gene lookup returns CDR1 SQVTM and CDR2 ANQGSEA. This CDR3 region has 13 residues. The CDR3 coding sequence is TGCAGCGTTCTCCTCGACAGGGTTCAGGGCTACACCTTC. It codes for CSVLLDRVQGYTF. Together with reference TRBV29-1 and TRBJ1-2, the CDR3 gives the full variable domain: SAVISQKPSRDICQRGTSLTIQCQVDSQVTMMFWYRQQPGQSLTLIATANQGSEATYESGFVIDKFPISRPNLTFSTLTVSNMSPEDSSIYLCSVLLDRVQGYTFGSGTRLTVV.

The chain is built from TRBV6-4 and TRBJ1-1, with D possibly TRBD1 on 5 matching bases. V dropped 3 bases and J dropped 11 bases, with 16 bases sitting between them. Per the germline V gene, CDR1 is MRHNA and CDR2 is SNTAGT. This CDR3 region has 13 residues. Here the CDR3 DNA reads TGTGCCAGCAGTGAGTCGTACGGGGGAGAGGCTTTCTTT. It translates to CASSESYGGEAFF.

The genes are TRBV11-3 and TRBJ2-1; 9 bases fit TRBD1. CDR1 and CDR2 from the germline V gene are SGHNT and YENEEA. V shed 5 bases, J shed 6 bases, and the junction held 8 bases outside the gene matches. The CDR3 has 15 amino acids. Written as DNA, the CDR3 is TGTGCCAGCAGCCCCTCCGGGACAGGGATCAATGAGCAGTTCTTC. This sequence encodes CASSPSGTGINEQFF.

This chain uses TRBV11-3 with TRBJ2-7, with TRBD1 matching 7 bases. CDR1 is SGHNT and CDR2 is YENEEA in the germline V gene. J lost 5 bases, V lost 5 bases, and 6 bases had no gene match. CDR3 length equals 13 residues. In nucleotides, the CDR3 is TGTGCCAGCAGCACATGGACAGGAAACGAGCAGTACTTC. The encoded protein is CASSTWTGNEQYF.

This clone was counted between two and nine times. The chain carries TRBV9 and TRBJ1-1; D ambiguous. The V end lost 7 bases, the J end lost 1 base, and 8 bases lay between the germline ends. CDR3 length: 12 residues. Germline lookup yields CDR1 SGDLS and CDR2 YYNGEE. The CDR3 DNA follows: TGTGCCAGCCAAGGAGGGAACACTGAAGCTTTCTTT. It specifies CASQGGNTEAFF.